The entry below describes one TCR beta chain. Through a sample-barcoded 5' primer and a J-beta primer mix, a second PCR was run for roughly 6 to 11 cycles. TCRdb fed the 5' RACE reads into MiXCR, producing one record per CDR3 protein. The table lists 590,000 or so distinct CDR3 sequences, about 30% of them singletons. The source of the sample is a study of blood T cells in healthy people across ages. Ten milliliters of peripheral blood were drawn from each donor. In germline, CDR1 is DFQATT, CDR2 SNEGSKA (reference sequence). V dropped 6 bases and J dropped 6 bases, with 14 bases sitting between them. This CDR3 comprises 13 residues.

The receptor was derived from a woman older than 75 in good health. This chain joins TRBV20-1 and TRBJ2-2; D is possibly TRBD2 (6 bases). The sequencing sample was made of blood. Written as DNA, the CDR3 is TGCAGTGCCGCCCAAGGGGAGGCCGGGGAGCTGTTTTTT. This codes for CSAAQGEAGELFF.